These T cell receptor beta chains were read from a single sample in a study of blood T cells in healthy people across ages. Each CDR3 protein gets one entry after TCRdb re-called the 5' RACE reads with MiXCR. In the table there are roughly 2 million distinct CDR3 sequences, approximately 50% of which are singletons. The sample comprised blood. The source is a woman aged 40 to 50 in good health. The conserved cysteine and the conserved F or W are not part of the CDR3 here. D genes are given only for firm matches.

TRBJ2-7	NA	TRBV20-1	SARSRSGGSYNEQY
TRBJ2-1	NA	TRBV16	ASNLRDTYNEQF
TRBJ2-3	NA	TRBV10-3	AIMAASFGADTQY
TRBJ2-3	TRBD2	TRBV5-1	ASSLALADHAQY
TRBJ1-1	TRBD1	TRBV5-1	ANSLTGVSSTEAF
TRBJ2-3	NA	TRBV20-1	SASSRWTTDTQY
TRBJ1-5	NA	TRBV9	ASSPGGEGDANQPQH
TRBJ1-2	NA	TRBV6-6	ASSVHPNYGYT
TRBJ1-4	NA	TRBV28	ASSATVTTNEKLF
TRBJ2-7	NA	TRBV27	ASSSDSTYEQY
TRBJ2-7	NA	TRBV28	ASGLPGEIQY
TRBJ1-5	NA	TRBV6-6	ASSYGGEGSNRPQH
TRBJ1-2	NA	TRBV18	ASSPRPARYGYT
TRBJ2-2	NA	TRBV3-1	ASSLYPRDPNTGELF
TRBJ2-6	NA	TRBV7-2	ASSPLSKSGANVLT
TRBJ2-3	NA	TRBV6-5	ASGPRVSTDTQY
TRBJ2-3	NA	TRBV12-5	ASGLSTEDTQY
TRBJ2-2	TRBD1	TRBV6-5	ASSYRPPTGTANTGELF
TRBJ2-7	NA	TRBV5-1	ASRPSGEYEQY
TRBJ2-1	NA	TRBV6-5	ASRRLRAEYNEQF
TRBJ2-7	NA	TRBV6-6	ASSYGPDREY
TRBJ2-7	TRBD2	TRBV29-1	SVGLAGGPNEQY
TRBJ1-2	NA	TRBV4-3	ASSQGGTETYGYT
NA	NA	TRBV4-1	ASSQDRGEDEQY
TRBJ2-1	NA	TRBV6-2/TRBV6-3	ASSLLASPPNEQF
TRBJ2-1	NA	TRBV7-9	ASSLTRDGNNEQF
TRBJ2-7	NA	TRBV6-2/TRBV6-3	ASSYSMGRPGSYEQY
NA	NA	TRBV24-1	ATSDFTEETQY
TRBJ2-7	TRBD1	TRBV28	ASSLPGTGLYEQY
TRBJ2-3	NA	TRBV6-1	ASSGFPGSALDTQY
TRBJ2-3	NA	TRBV12-3/TRBV12-4	ASSLLGREFTDTQY
TRBJ1-2	TRBD1	TRBV20-1	SATGQGAYGYT
TRBJ2-3	TRBD2	TRBV20-1	SARASQGARLAGGHGVGTDTQY
TRBJ1-5	NA	TRBV4-1	ASSQGLRVDQPQH
TRBJ2-1	NA	TRBV4-1	ASSQGFPAQLFNEQF
TRBJ2-1	TRBD2	TRBV28	ASSFHTSGLEDEQF
TRBJ2-1	NA	TRBV7-6	ASSLVRDGPREQF
TRBJ2-7	TRBD2	TRBV7-2	ASSSAGGGYEQY
TRBJ2-1	TRBD2	TRBV20-1	SALAGDYDTNFYNEQF
TRBJ2-7	TRBD1	TRBV15	ATSRDKGTGYEQY
TRBJ1-5	TRBD1	TRBV7-9	ASSFGTDFRH
TRBJ2-5	NA	TRBV25-1	ASSGWEPAEQETQY
TRBJ2-5	TRBD1	TRBV20-1	SARRYRGVWETQY
TRBJ2-6	TRBD2	TRBV19	ASSPPAGLGGANVLT
TRBJ2-2	NA	TRBV7-9	ASSLLSTGELF
TRBJ2-1	NA	TRBV29-1	SVEDYEQF
TRBJ1-4	NA	TRBV6-5	ASSYSGQGTNEKLF
TRBJ2-1	NA	TRBV24-1	ATSDSGRGSSYNEQF
TRBJ2-7	NA	TRBV24-1	ATSDSLDSDYEQY
TRBJ1-2	TRBD1	TRBV20-1	SAVGGQGYGYT
TRBJ2-5	NA	TRBV7-2	ASSDQVLETQY
TRBJ2-1	NA	TRBV4-3	ASSPGRVGHNEQF
TRBJ2-1	NA	TRBV2	ASSEVSYNEQF
TRBJ2-1	NA	TRBV11-2	ASSLDRVSTNEQF
TRBJ2-1	NA	TRBV10-2	ASSEYEDEQF
TRBJ1-2	TRBD1	TRBV5-6	ASSLAPAGGDGYT
TRBJ2-1	TRBD2	TRBV24-1	ATSGPGLAGNEQF
TRBJ2-1	NA	TRBV7-2	ASLGSSEQF
TRBJ2-1	TRBD2	TRBV20-1	SATPLAGGHNEQF